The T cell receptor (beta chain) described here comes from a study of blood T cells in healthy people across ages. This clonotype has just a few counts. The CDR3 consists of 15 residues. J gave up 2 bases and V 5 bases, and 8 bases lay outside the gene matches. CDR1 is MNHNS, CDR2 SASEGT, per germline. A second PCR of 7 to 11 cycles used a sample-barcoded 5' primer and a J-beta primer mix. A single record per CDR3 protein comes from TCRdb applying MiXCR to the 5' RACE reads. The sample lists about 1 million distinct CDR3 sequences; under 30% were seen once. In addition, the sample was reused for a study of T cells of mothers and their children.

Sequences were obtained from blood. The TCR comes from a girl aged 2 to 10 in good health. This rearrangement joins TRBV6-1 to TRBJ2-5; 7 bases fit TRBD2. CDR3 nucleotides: TGTGCCAGCAGTCCTAACGGGGGGTCACAAGAGACCCAGTACTTC. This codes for CASSPNGGSQETQYF.